The next 23 T cell receptor beta chains were all read from a single sample in a study of identical twins. TCRdb itself ran the 5' RACE reads through MiXCR, one entry per CDR3 protein. The sample gives around 340,000 distinct CDR3 sequences, approximately 13% of which show up once; around 7.2% is in the top ten. The same specimen was also included in a second study, on yellow fever vaccine responses in identical twins.

The sample was CD8+ T cells sorted from blood. These receptor sequences come from a woman under 30 in good health.

This clonotype turned up a few times. The CDR3 nucleotides are TGTGCCAGCAGCTCCCCTGGCCCAACCGGCGGGTCCTACAATGAGCAGTTCTTC. Encoded protein: CASSSPGPTGGSYNEQFF. The chain links TRBV11-1 to TRBJ2-1; perhaps TRBD2 as D (5 bases). With 4 bases removed from V and 1 base from J, the gap between germline ends came to 20 bases. Germline V lookup: CDR1 SGHAT, CDR2 FQDESV (reference sequence). The CDR3 totals 18 residues. Supplemented by reference TRBV11-1 and TRBJ2-1, the full variable domain reads EAEVAQSPRYKITEKSQAVAFWCDPISGHATLYWYRQILGQGPELLVQFQDESVVDDSQLPKDRFSAERLKGVDSTLKIQPAELGDSAMYLCASSSPGPTGGSYNEQFFGPGTRLTVL.

The table lists this clonotype with many counts. This sequence joins TRBV4-1 and TRBJ2-5; D possibly matches TRBD1 or TRBD2 (5 bases each). The CDR3 length is 15 residues. The germline gives CDR1 MGHRA, CDR2 YSYEKL. V dropped 3 bases and J dropped 0 bases, with 11 bases sitting between them. The chain's CDR3 is CASSHGAPYQETQYF. Here the CDR3 DNA reads TGCGCCAGCAGCCACGGGGCACCGTACCAAGAGACCCAGTACTTC.

This clonotype was detected only a few times. The chain recombines TRBV24-1 with TRBJ2-3; 7 bases fit TRBD2. This CDR3 region has 15 residues. Trimming removed 7 bases from V and 5 bases from J; junction bases left unmatched: 11. Germline V gene lookup returns CDR1 KGHDR and CDR2 SFDVKD. The DNA of the CDR3 is TGTGCCACCAGCCGGGGGGATTCCTATGGAGATACGCAGTATTTT. Encoded protein: CATSRGDSYGDTQYF.

The table lists this clonotype with many counts. The V gene is TRBV20-1, the J gene TRBJ1-2; weak D call: TRBD1 (5 bases). This CDR3 has 14 residues. The germline CDR1 and CDR2 sequences are DFQATT and SNEGSKA (reference sequence). Between the trimmed V and J ends, which lost 1 base and 8 bases, there was a span of 17 bases. This chain's CDR3 is CSARVGTREVGYTF. CDR3 DNA sequence: TGCAGTGCTAGAGTGGGGACTAGGGAGGTGGGCTACACCTTC.

This CDR3 is CASSPPGSGELFF. DNA for the CDR3: TGCGCCAGCAGCCCCCCGGGGTCCGGGGAGCTGTTTTTT. The chain uses TRBV5-1 and TRBJ2-2; possible D gene TRBD2, 5 bases. With 4 bases removed from V and 6 bases from J, the gap between germline ends came to 10 bases. The CDR3 is made up of 13 amino acids. Germline lookup yields CDR1 SGHRS and CDR2 YFSETQ.

This clonotype has more than one count but fewer than ten. V gene TRBV27 combines with J gene TRBJ2-1; possible D gene TRBD1, 5 bases. The CDR3 is 12 amino acids. Per germline, CDR1 MNHEY and CDR2 SMNVEV (reference sequence). Trimming stripped 5 bases from V and 9 bases from J, with 11 bases between. CDR3 sequence reads: CASSQVGREQFF. The CDR3 bases are TGTGCCAGCAGTCAGGTGGGGCGTGAGCAGTTCTTC.

The chain carries TRBV20-1 and TRBJ2-5, with D possibly being TRBD2 (6 bases). Trimming took off 6 bases at V and 0 bases at J, with 14 bases between the two ends. The CDR3 contains 14 residues. Per the germline V gene, CDR1 is DFQATT and CDR2 is SNEGSKA (reference sequence). The CDR3 region has the DNA TGCAGTGCGGAGGGCCCTCTCTACCAAGAGACCCAGTACTTC. Translated, it gives CSAEGPLYQETQYF.

The table lists this clonotype with a count of one. The chain couples TRBV20-1 to TRBJ2-1, with D perhaps TRBD1 (6 bases). Germline values: CDR1 DFQATT, CDR2 SNEGSKA (reference sequence). V was shortened by 0 bases and J by 2 bases, with 17 bases between the two germline ends. The CDR3 is 17 amino acids. The CDR3 spells CSARDFQGPNPYNEQFF. The DNA for the CDR3 is TGCAGTGCTAGAGATTTTCAGGGGCCCAACCCCTACAATGAGCAGTTCTTC.

This clonotype was seen at least ten times. The chain joins TRBV7-9 to TRBJ2-3; D gene unclear. Germline V gives CDR1 SEHNR, CDR2 FQNEAQ (reference sequence). Trimming took off 10 bases at V and 5 bases at J, with 10 bases between the two ends. The CDR3 is made up of 11 amino acids. The CDR3, as DNA: TGTGCCACCCACTGGGGAGATACGCAGTATTTT. It specifies CATHWGDTQYF. The full variable domain, rest sourced from reference TRBV7-9 and TRBJ2-3, is DTGVSQNPRHKITKRGQNVTFRCDPISEHNRLYWYRQTLGQGPEFLTYFQNEAQLEKSRLLSDRFSAERPKGSFSTLEIQRTEQGDSAMYLCATHWGDTQYFGPGTRLTVL.

The chain uses TRBV4-1 and TRBJ2-2, with TRBD2 identical over 7 bases. Germline V gene data show CDR1 as MGHRA and CDR2 as YSYEKL. The trim removed 0 bases at V and 6 bases at J, leaving 13 bases unmatched. The CDR3 contains 18 residues. CDR3 region: CASSQEPSSGASPGELFF. The CDR3 nucleotides read TGCGCCAGCAGCCAAGAGCCTTCGAGCGGGGCGAGTCCCGGGGAGCTGTTTTTT.

This clonotype came up many times. The rearrangement joins TRBV20-1 to TRBJ2-1; possibly TRBD1 for D (6 bases). The CDR3 spans 17 residues. Germline lookup yields CDR1 DFQATT and CDR2 SNEGSKA (reference sequence). V lost 6 bases and J 0 bases, leaving 21 bases between the germline ends. CDR3 amino acids: CSASRYGGKDSYNEQFF. CDR3 in DNA: TGCAGTGCCAGTAGGTATGGGGGCAAAGACTCCTACAATGAGCAGTTCTTC.

This clonotype turned up a few times. This chain's CDR3 is CASSFPSGGERLLSEQFF. CDR3 nucleotides: TGCGCCAGCAGCTTCCCTAGCGGGGGAGAAAGGTTGCTAAGTGAGCAGTTCTTC. The chain has TRBV5-1 and TRBJ2-1; 10 nucleotides match TRBD2. The V segment lost 2 bases and the J segment 9 bases; nucleotides outside the gene matches: 17. CDR1 and CDR2 (germline): SGHRS, YFSETQ. The CDR3 sequence is 18 residues long. Together with reference TRBV5-1 and TRBJ2-1, the CDR3 gives the full variable domain: KAGVTQTPRYLIKTRGQQVTLSCSPISGHRSVSWYQQTPGQGLQFLFEYFSETQRNKGNFPGRFSGRQFSNSRSEMNVSTLELGDSALYLCASSFPSGGERLLSEQFFGPGTRLTVL.

This rearrangement joins TRBV10-1 to TRBJ2-1; no definite D call. The CDR3 contains 16 residues. V was pared by 2 bases and J by 8 bases, with 19 bases between. Germline CDR1 reads WNHNN; CDR2 reads SYGVQD (reference sequence). The CDR3 DNA reads TGCGCCAGCAGTGAGCTCGGCTTCGAAAGGAAGGATGAGCAGTTCTTC. It specifies CASSELGFERKDEQFF.

This clonotype was counted between two and nine times. The CDR3 protein is CASSSGLGNEKLFF. DNA for the CDR3: TGTGCCAGCAGCTCGGGACTGGGAAATGAAAAACTGTTTTTT. The chain links TRBV7-9 to TRBJ1-4; a possible D gene is TRBD1 (5 bases). CDR1 is SEHNR, CDR2 FQNEAQ, per germline (reference sequence). V was cut by 4 bases and J by 5 bases, with 11 bases left in between. The CDR3 is 14 residues long.

V is TRBV11-2 and J is TRBJ2-1, with no clear D. The CDR3 sequence is 18 residues long. Germline-derived CDR1 and CDR2 are SGHAT and FQNNGV. The V end lost 0 bases, the J end lost 0 bases, and 15 bases lay between the germline ends. The DNA of the CDR3 is TGTGCCAGCAGCTTAGAAATGACGATAAGAACCTCCTACAATGAGCAGTTCTTC. This gives the protein CASSLEMTIRTSYNEQFF.

V usage is TRBV7-9 and J usage is TRBJ2-7; no clear D. This CDR3 region has 15 residues. Trimming pared 5 bases from V and 4 bases from J, leaving 18 bases between. CDR1 and CDR2 from the germline V gene are SEHNR and FQNEAQ (reference sequence). The chain's CDR3 is CASSPPVGPVYEQYF. The CDR3 DNA follows: TGTGCCAGCAGCCCCCCTGTGGGTCCCGTGTACGAGCAGTACTTC.

The count of this clonotype is one. The V call is TRBV15, the J call TRBJ2-7; 9 positions agree with TRBD1. CDR3 size: 13 residues. Germline V gene lookup returns CDR1 LNHNV and CDR2 YYDKDF (reference sequence). V trimming: 9 bases; J trimming: 0 bases; junction bases outside the gene matches: 3. This CDR3 is CATGTGRSYEQYF. CDR3 bases: TGTGCCACTGGGACAGGGCGCTCCTACGAGCAGTACTTC.

The CDR3 nucleotides read TGTGCCAGCAGTGAGTCAGGGACTCAGCCCCAGCATTTT. Amino acid sequence: CASSESGTQPQHF. This chain connects TRBV2 to TRBJ1-5, with D possibly being TRBD1 (5 bases). This CDR3 has 13 amino acids. CDR1 and CDR2 from the germline V gene are SNHLY and FYNNEI. V was pared by 3 bases and J by 6 bases, with 9 bases between.

This clonotype was seen only a few times. V usage is TRBV29-1 and J usage is TRBJ1-4; 10 bases agree with TRBD1. This CDR3 has 13 residues. Trimming took 7 bases from V and 14 from J; bases not matched to a gene: 13. Germline assignment: CDR1 SQVTM and CDR2 ANQGSEA. The CDR3 reads CSALDRGMGFLFF. DNA of the CDR3: TGCAGCGCACTGGACAGGGGGATGGGTTTTCTGTTTTTT. Supplemented by reference TRBV29-1 and TRBJ1-4, the full variable domain reads SAVISQKPSRDICQRGTSLTIQCQVDSQVTMMFWYRQQPGQSLTLIATANQGSEATYESGFVIDKFPISRPNLTFSTLTVSNMSPEDSSIYLCSALDRGMGFLFFGSGTQLSVL.

This clonotype was counted a few times. The rearrangement joins TRBV10-3 to TRBJ1-1; 9 positions match TRBD1. Germline trimming cut 11 bases from V and 1 base from J; bases unmatched to any gene: 8. The V gene's germline CDR1 is ENHRY and CDR2 SYGVKD. The CDR3 extends over 14 amino acids. The CDR3 protein is CAAQPGQGNTEAFF. The CDR3 bases are TGTGCCGCCCAGCCGGGACAGGGGAACACTGAAGCTTTCTTT.

The gene calls are TRBV9 and TRBJ2-7; TRBD2 agrees at 10 bases. Germline CDR1 reads SGDLS; CDR2 reads YYNGEE. This CDR3 is built from 15 residues. V lost 3 bases, J lost 4 bases, and 7 bases stayed unmatched. The CDR3 region has the DNA TGTGCCAGCAGCGGATCTAGCGGGAGACAATACGAGCAGTACTTC. Protein: CASSGSSGRQYEQYF.

The chain combines TRBV15 with TRBJ2-2; TRBD1 might be the D (5 bases). Germline lookup yields CDR1 LNHNV and CDR2 YYDKDF (reference sequence). V was cut by 4 bases and J by 0 bases, with 12 bases left in between. The CDR3 has 16 residues. This chain's CDR3 is CATSNSGNSNTGELFF. The CDR3 region has the DNA TGTGCCACCAGCAACTCAGGGAACTCGAACACCGGGGAGCTGTTTTTT.

This clonotype was counted ten times or more. The rearrangement links TRBV5-1 to TRBJ2-1, with 13 positions matching TRBD2. The CDR3 runs 16 residues. In germline, CDR1 is SGHRS, CDR2 YFSETQ. Losses at the gene ends were 4 bases for V and 7 bases for J; bases not matched to a gene: 8. CDR3 in DNA: TGCGCCAGCAGCGTAACTAGCGGGAGGGCCGTGAATGAGCAGTTCTTC. It encodes CASSVTSGRAVNEQFF.